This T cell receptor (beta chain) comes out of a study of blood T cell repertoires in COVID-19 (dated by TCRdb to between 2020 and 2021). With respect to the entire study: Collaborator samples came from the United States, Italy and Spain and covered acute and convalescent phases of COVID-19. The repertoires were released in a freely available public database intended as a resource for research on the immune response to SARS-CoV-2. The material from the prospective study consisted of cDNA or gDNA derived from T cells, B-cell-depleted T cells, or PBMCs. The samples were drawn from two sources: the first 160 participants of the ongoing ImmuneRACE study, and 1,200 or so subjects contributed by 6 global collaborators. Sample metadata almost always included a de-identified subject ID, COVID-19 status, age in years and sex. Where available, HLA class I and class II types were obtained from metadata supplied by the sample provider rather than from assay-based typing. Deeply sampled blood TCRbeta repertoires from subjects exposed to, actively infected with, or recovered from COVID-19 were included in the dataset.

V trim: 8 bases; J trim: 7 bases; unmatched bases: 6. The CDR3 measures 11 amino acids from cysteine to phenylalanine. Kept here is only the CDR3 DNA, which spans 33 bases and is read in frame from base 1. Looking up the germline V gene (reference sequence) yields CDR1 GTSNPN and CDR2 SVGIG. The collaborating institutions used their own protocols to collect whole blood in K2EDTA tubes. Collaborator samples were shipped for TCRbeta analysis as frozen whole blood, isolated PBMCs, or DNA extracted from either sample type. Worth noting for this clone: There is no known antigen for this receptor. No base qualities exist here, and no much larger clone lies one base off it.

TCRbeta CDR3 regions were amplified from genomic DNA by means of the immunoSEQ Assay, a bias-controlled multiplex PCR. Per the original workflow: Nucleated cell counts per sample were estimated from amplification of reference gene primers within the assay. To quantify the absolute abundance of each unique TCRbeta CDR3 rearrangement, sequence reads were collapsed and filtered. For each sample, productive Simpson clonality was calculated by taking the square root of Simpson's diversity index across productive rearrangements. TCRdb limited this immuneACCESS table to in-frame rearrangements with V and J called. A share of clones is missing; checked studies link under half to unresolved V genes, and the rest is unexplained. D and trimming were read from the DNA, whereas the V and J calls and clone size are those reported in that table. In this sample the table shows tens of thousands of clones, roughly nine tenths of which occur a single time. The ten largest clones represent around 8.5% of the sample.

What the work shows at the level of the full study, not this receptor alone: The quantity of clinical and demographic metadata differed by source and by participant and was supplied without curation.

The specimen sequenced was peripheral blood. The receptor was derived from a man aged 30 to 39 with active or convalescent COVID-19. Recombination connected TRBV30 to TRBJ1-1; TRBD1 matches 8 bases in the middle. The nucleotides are TGTGCCGGACACAGGGGGGTTGAAGCTTTCTTT. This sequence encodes CAGHRGVEAFF.